These T cell receptor beta chains were read from a single sample in a study of blood T cells in healthy people across ages. TCRdb re-derived calls from the 5' RACE reads in MiXCR, one entry per CDR3 protein. This sample carries 650,000 to 800,000 distinct CDR3 sequences, approximately 48% of them seen once, and the ten largest clones take roughly 19%. Sequencing was done on a sample of blood. The receptors stem from a man aged 60 to 75 in good health. Each CDR3 is given with its conserved first and last residue. D genes are given only for firm matches. Clone size appears in some rows only: once, few, many, or a class for an expanded clone.

J: TRBJ1-2
length: 16
size: .
V: TRBV30
D: TRBD1
CDR3: CAFSSGQGGTRYGYTF
DNA: TGTGCCTTCTCCTCCGGACAGGGGGGCACTCGCTATGGCTACACCTTC

J: TRBJ2-5
length: 13
size: few
V: TRBV29-1
D: TRBD1
CDR3: CSVTGTGEETQYF
DNA: TGCAGCGTGACCGGGACAGGGGAAGAGACCCAGTACTTC

J: TRBJ2-7
length: 15
size: .
V: TRBV27
D: TRBD1
CDR3: CASSLRRGQGYEQYF
DNA: TGTGCCAGCAGTTTAAGAAGGGGACAGGGTTACGAGCAGTACTTC

J: TRBJ2-7
length: 17
size: .
V: TRBV7-9
D: .
CDR3: CASSTGPGTPSSYEQYF
DNA: TGTGCCAGCAGCACAGGACCCGGGACACCGAGCTCCTACGAGCAGTACTTC

J: TRBJ2-7
length: 13
size: .
V: TRBV20-1
D: TRBD1
CDR3: CSARWDRGHEQYF
DNA: TGCAGTGCTAGATGGGACAGGGGGCACGAGCAGTACTTC

J: TRBJ2-4
length: 16
size: few
V: TRBV6-5
D: .
CDR3: CASSYAQEFAKNIQYF
DNA: TGTGCCAGCAGTTATGCACAGGAATTTGCCAAAAACATTCAGTACTTC

J: TRBJ2-7
length: 12
size: many
V: TRBV5-1
D: TRBD1
CDR3: CASSSDRGTQYF
DNA: TGCGCCAGCAGCTCCGACAGGGGAACGCAGTACTTC

J: TRBJ1-1
length: 15
size: .
V: TRBV6-5
D: TRBD1
CDR3: CASSQTGTARTEAFF
DNA: TGTGCCAGCAGCCAGACCGGGACAGCCAGGACTGAAGCTTTCTTT

J: TRBJ1-5
length: 16
size: .
V: TRBV7-2
D: TRBD1
CDR3: CASSFHDRAGNQPQHF
DNA: TGTGCCAGCAGCTTCCACGACAGGGCGGGCAATCAGCCCCAGCATTTT

J: TRBJ2-1
length: 15
size: few
V: TRBV18
D: TRBD1
CDR3: CASSPTGTGVNEQFF
DNA: TGTGCCAGCTCACCTACCGGGACAGGGGTCAATGAGCAGTTCTTC

J: TRBJ2-3
length: 17
size: few
V: TRBV10-3
D: TRBD1
CDR3: CAISESATGAFTDTQYF
DNA: TGTGCCATCAGTGAGTCTGCGACAGGGGCCTTCACAGATACGCAGTATTTT